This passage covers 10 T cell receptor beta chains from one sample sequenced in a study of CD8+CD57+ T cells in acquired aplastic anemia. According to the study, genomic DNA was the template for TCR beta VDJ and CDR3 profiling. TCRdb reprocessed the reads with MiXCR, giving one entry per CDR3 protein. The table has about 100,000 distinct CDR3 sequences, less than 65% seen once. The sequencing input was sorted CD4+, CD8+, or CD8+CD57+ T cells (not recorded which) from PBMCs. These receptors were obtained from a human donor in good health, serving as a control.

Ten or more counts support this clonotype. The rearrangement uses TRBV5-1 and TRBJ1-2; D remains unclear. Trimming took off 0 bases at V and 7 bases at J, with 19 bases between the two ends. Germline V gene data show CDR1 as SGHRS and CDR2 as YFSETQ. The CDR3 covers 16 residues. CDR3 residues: CASSLGHKPCCSGYTF. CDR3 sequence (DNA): TGCGCCAGCAGCTTGGGTCACAAACCATGTTGTAGTGGCTACACCTTC.

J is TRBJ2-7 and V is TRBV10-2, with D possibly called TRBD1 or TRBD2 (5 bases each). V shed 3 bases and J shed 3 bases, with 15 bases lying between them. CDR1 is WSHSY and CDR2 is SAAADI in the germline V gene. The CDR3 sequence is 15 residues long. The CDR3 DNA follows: TGCGCCAGCAGTGATGGGGGATCAATTTACTACGAGCAGTACTTC. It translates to CASSDGGSIYYEQYF.

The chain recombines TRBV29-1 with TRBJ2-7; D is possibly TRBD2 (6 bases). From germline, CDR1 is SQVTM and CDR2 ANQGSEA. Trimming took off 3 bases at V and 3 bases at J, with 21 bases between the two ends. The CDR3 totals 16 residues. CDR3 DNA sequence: TGCAGCGTTGAGATTGGGGGGTCAGGAAAAGACTACGAGCAGTACTTC. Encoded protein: CSVEIGGSGKDYEQYF.

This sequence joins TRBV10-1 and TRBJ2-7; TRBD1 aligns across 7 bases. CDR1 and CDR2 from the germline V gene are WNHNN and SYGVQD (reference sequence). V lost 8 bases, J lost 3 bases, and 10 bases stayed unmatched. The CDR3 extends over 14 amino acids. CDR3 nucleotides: TGCGCCAGCGCGGGCGGTAGGGACAGCTACGAGCAGTACTTC. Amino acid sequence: CASAGGRDSYEQYF.

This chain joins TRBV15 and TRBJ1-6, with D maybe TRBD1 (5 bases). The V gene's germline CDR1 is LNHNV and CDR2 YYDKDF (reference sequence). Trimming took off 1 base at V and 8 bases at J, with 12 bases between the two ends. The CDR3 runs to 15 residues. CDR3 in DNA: TGTGCCACCAGCAGAGTGGTCCAGGGTGATTCACCCCTCCACTTT. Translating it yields CATSRVVQGDSPLHF. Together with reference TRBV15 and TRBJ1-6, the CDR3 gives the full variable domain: DAMVIQNPRYQVTQFGKPVTLSCSQTLNHNVMYWYQQKSSQAPKLLFHYYDKDFNNEADTPDNFQSRRPNTSFCFLDIRSPGLGDTAMYLCATSRVVQGDSPLHFGNGTRLTVT.

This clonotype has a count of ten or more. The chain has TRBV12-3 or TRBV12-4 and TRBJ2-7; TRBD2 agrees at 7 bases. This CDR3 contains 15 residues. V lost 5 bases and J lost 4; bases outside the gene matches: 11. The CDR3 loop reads CASSQQETSRYEQYF. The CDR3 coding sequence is TGTGCCAGCAGTCAACAAGAGACTAGCAGATACGAGCAGTACTTC.

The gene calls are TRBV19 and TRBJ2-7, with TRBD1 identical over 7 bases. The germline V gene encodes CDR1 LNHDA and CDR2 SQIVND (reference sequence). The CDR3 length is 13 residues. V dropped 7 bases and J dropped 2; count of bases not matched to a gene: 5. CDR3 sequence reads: CASNPGTAYEQYF. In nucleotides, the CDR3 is TGTGCCAGTAATCCCGGGACAGCCTACGAGCAGTACTTC.

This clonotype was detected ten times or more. CDR3 loop: CASSLNRGLPRHYGYTF. The CDR3 nucleotides are TGTGCCAGCAGCTTGAACAGGGGCCTTCCCCGGCACTATGGCTACACCTTC. This chain links TRBV7-9 with TRBJ1-2; TRBD1 matches at 7 bases. From germline, CDR1 is SEHNR and CDR2 FQNEAQ (reference sequence). The J segment lost 3 bases and the V segment lost 3 bases, leaving 13 bases of the junction unmatched. The CDR3 has 17 amino acids.

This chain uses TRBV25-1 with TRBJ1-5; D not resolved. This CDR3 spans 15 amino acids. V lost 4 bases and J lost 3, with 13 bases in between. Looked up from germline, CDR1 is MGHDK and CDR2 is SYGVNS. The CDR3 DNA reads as TGTGCCAGCAGTGCCGACAAAGGGTTCAATCAGCCCCAGCATTTT. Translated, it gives CASSADKGFNQPQHF. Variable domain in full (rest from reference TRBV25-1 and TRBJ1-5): EADIYQTPRYLVIGTGKKITLECSQTMGHDKMYWYQQDPGMELHLIHYSYGVNSTEKGDLSSESTVSRIRTEHFPLTLESARPSHTSQYLCASSADKGFNQPQHFGDGTRLSIL.

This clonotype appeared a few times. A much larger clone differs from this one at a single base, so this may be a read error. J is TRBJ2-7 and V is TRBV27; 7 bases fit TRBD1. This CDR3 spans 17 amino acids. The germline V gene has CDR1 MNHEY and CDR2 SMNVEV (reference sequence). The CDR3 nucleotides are TGTGCCAGCAGTTCCGACAGGGCCACTTCCCCACTCTACGAGCGGTACTTC. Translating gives CASSSDRATSPLYERYF.